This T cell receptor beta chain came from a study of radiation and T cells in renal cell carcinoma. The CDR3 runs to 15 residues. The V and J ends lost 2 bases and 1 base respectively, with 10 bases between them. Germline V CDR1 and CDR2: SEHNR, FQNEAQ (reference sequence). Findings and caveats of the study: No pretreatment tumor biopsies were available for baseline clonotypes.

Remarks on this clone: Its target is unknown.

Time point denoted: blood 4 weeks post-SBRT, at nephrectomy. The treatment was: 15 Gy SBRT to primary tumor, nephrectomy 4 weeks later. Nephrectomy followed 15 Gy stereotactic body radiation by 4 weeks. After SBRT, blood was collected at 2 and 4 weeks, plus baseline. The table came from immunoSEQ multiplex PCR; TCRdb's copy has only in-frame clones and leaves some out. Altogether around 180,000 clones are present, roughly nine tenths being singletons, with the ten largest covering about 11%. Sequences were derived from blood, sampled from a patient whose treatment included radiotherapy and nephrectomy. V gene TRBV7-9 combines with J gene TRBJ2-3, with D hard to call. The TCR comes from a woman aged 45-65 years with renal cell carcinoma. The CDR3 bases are TGTGCCAGCAGCTTACTGGCAGGACGCACAGATACGCAGTATTTT. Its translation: CASSLLAGRTDTQYF.